The 16 T cell receptor beta chains given below trace back to one sample, sequenced in a study of CD8+CD57+ T cells in acquired aplastic anemia. All patients picked for sequencing had shown, by flow cytometry, an expansion of CD8+CD57+ cells. The template used for profiling TCR beta VDJ and CDR3 was genomic DNA. TCRdb re-analysed the reads in MiXCR, keeping a single row per CDR3 protein. The sample comprises approximately 190,000 distinct CDR3 sequences, roughly half of which are singletons, and 9.7% rests with the top ten. The sequenced sample consisted of sorted CD4+, CD8+, or CD8+CD57+ T cells (not recorded which) from PBMCs. These receptors all stem from a human donor with aplastic anemia.

Concerning this clonotype itself: A much larger clone lies a single base off, so this may be a read error. This chain joins TRBV25-1 and TRBJ2-3, with 9 positions matching TRBD2. Per the germline V gene, CDR1 is MGHDK and CDR2 is SYGVNS. This CDR3 region has 16 residues. Here the CDR3 reads CAGRGGRGGRTDTQYF. In DNA form, the CDR3 reads TGTGCCGGCAGGGGGGGGCGGGGGGGGCGCACAGATACGCAGTATTTT.

The chain combines TRBV29-1 with TRBJ2-7, with TRBD2 matching 7 bases. Unmatched junction bases numbered 15, after V lost 0 bases and J lost 7 bases. CDR1 is SQVTM, CDR2 ANQGSEA, per germline. The CDR3 is 16 amino acids. CDR3 DNA: TGCAGCGTTGAAGATCAGGAGCGGGGAATCGTTGGGGAGCAGTACTTC. Its translation: CSVEDQERGIVGEQYF.

This rearrangement joins TRBV12-3 or TRBV12-4 to TRBJ2-7; 7 nucleotides match TRBD1. The J segment lost 3 bases and the V segment lost 6 bases, leaving 8 bases of the junction unmatched. This CDR3 region has 14 residues. The CDR3 DNA reads TGTGCCAGCAGCGCGGACAGGTTTCTCTACGAGCAGTACTTC. Translating gives CASSADRFLYEQYF.

This clonotype came up a few times. The chain couples TRBV25-1 to TRBJ2-3; D is unresolved. The V end was cut by 1 base, the J end by 2 bases, with 10 bases between. CDR1 is MGHDK, CDR2 SYGVNS, per germline. The CDR3 covers 15 residues. Written as DNA, the CDR3 is TGTGCCAGCAGTGAATCCGGCTCCCACACAGATACGCAGTATTTT. It is translated as CASSESGSHTDTQYF.

This clonotype was seen a few times. This chain joins TRBV7-3 and TRBJ1-1; D uncertain. The length of the CDR3 is 13 residues. Deletions cut 4 bases from V and 5 bases from J, with 11 bases between. From germline, CDR1 is SGHTA and CDR2 FQGTGA. CDR3 DNA: TGTGCCAGCAGCTCAACTCCACGGACTGAAGCTTTCTTT. It codes for CASSSTPRTEAFF. The whole variable domain, filled in from reference TRBV7-3 and TRBJ1-1, reads GAGVSQTPSNKVTEKGKYVELRCDPISGHTALYWYRQSLGQGPEFLIYFQGTGAADDSGLPNDRFFAVRPEGSVSTLKIQRTERGDSAVYLCASSSTPRTEAFFGQGTRLTVV.

Worth noting for this clonotype: At one boundary the junction diverges from the germline segment, which might be a read error. V is TRBV15 and J is TRBJ2-7; 8 nucleotides agree with TRBD2. Looked up from germline, CDR1 is LNHNV and CDR2 is YYDKDF (reference sequence). This CDR3 has 16 residues. The CDR3 nucleotides read TGTGCCACTAGCAGAGATCGGGCGGGAGGATCCGACGAGCAGTACTTC. This sequence encodes CATSRDRAGGSDEQYF.

This clonotype has more than one count but fewer than ten. The chain recombines TRBV10-3 with TRBJ1-2; TRBD1 might be the D (6 bases). Looked up from germline, CDR1 is ENHRY and CDR2 is SYGVKD. The CDR3 has 14 amino acids. V lost 3 bases and J lost 8, with 16 bases in between. CDR3 amino acids: CAISDGGGGGGYTF. In DNA form, the CDR3 reads TGTGCCATCAGTGATGGAGGGGGAGGTGGCGGCTACACCTTC.

This sequence joins TRBV2 and TRBJ1-4; TRBD1 aligns across 7 bases. Trimming at V came to 6 bases and at J to 8 bases, leaving 9 bases not matched to a gene. The CDR3 runs 14 residues. The germline V gene has CDR1 SNHLY and CDR2 FYNNEI. Here the CDR3 reads CASSLGRGGEKLFF. The CDR3 DNA is TGTGCCAGCAGCCTCGGCAGGGGGGGCGAAAAACTGTTTTTT.

The V and J genes are TRBV2 and TRBJ1-2; 8 nucleotides agree with TRBD1. Germline CDR1 SNHLY, CDR2 FYNNEI. The CDR3 extends over 14 amino acids. V lost 8 bases to trimming and J lost 5 bases; unmatched junction nucleotides: 10. The CDR3 DNA reads TGTGCCAGCCTTCCAGGGGGCAGTATTTATGGCTACACCTTC. This encodes CASLPGGSIYGYTF.

This clonotype was seen repeatedly, ten times or more. The V and J genes are TRBV5-4 and TRBJ2-7; 8 nucleotides line up with TRBD2. Germline CDR1 reads SGHNT; CDR2 reads YYREEE (reference sequence). V shed 4 bases and J 0 bases; nucleotides not matched to a gene: 9. The CDR3 is made up of 16 amino acids. The CDR3 DNA reads TGTGCCAGCAGCCCCGGAGGCGGGAGGAGCTCCTACGAGCAGTACTTC. Translated: CASSPGGGRSSYEQYF.

The table lists this clonotype with many counts. The chain joins TRBV2 to TRBJ2-7; no definite D call. This CDR3 comprises 12 residues. The germline CDR1 and CDR2 sequences are SNHLY and FYNNEI. Trimming removed 6 bases from V and 2 bases from J, with 8 bases in between. This chain's CDR3 is CASSLYAYEQYF. In DNA form, the CDR3 reads TGTGCCAGCAGCTTATACGCCTACGAGCAGTACTTC. Complete variable domain (other parts from reference TRBV2 and TRBJ2-7): EPEVTQTPSHQVTQMGQEVILRCVPISNHLYFYWYRQILGQKVEFLVSFYNNEISEKSEIFDDQFSVERPDGSNFTLKIRSTKLEDSAMYFCASSLYAYEQYFGPGTRLTVT.

The sample holds a few counts of this clonotype. The rearrangement links TRBV7-9 to TRBJ1-6; 8 nucleotides agree with TRBD1. In germline, CDR1 is SEHNR, CDR2 FQNEAQ (reference sequence). The V and J ends lost 5 bases and 9 bases, in that order; junction bases with no gene match: 9. There are 15 residues in the CDR3. CDR3 in amino acids: CASSGGGQGGSPLHF. In DNA, the CDR3 is TGTGCCAGCAGCGGAGGTGGACAGGGAGGTTCACCCCTCCACTTT.

CDR3 DNA: TGCGCCAGCAGCCGGGGGACAGGGGGCTTCGATGAGCAGTACTTC. Amino acids: CASSRGTGGFDEQYF. The chain recombines TRBV5-1 with TRBJ2-7; 12 nucleotides agree with TRBD1. The germline gives CDR1 SGHRS, CDR2 YFSETQ. V shed 4 bases, J shed 7 bases, and the junction held 9 bases outside the gene matches. CDR3 length: 15 residues.

V is TRBV7-3 and J is TRBJ2-2; D not resolved. Per the germline V gene, CDR1 is SGHTA and CDR2 is FQGTGA. V shed 4 bases and J shed 0 bases, with 9 bases lying between them. The CDR3 consists of 15 residues. Here the CDR3 reads CASSWYTANTGELFF. Here the CDR3 DNA reads TGTGCCAGCAGCTGGTACACAGCGAACACCGGGGAGCTGTTTTTT.

The table lists this clonotype with many counts. This chain uses TRBV5-8 with TRBJ2-3; 8 bases map to TRBD1. CDR3 length: 14 amino acids. CDR1 is SGHTS, CDR2 YDEGEE, per germline. J gave up 3 bases and V 5 bases, and 5 bases lay outside the gene matches. The CDR3 spells CASRQGVGTDTQYF. CDR3 nucleotides: TGTGCCAGCAGACAGGGGGTCGGGACAGATACGCAGTATTTT.

The table lists this clonotype with many counts. A much bigger clone sits one base away, suggesting this may be a read error. V gene TRBV24-1 combines with J gene TRBJ2-1, with D tentatively TRBD1 (6 bases). The germline V gene has CDR1 KGHDR and CDR2 SFDVKD. This CDR3 spans 15 amino acids. The CDR3 here is CATRGQGRSYDEQFF. CDR3 sequence (DNA): TGTGCCACCAGGGGGCAGGGGAGATCCTACGATGAGCAGTTCTTC.